This TCR beta chain was profiled in a study of cytomegalovirus exposure and HLA in healthy donors. In germline, CDR1 is SGHNT, CDR2 YYREEE (reference sequence). V was pared by 2 bases and J by 1 base, with 7 bases between. This CDR3 comprises 14 residues. PCR used 60 Vbeta primers and 13 Jbeta primers. Clones were sequenced by immunoSEQ multiplex PCR, and TCRdb holds only the in-frame ones, with some missing. The sample consists of about 130,000 clones, about three quarters of them appearing once. The source is a human donor in good health. Sequencing input: PBMCs. The rearrangement uses TRBV5-4 and TRBJ1-3; D remains ambiguous. The CDR3 is CASSFFPSGNTIYF. The CDR3 DNA sequence: TGTGCCAGCAGCTTTTTCCCTTCTGGAAACACCATATATTTT.